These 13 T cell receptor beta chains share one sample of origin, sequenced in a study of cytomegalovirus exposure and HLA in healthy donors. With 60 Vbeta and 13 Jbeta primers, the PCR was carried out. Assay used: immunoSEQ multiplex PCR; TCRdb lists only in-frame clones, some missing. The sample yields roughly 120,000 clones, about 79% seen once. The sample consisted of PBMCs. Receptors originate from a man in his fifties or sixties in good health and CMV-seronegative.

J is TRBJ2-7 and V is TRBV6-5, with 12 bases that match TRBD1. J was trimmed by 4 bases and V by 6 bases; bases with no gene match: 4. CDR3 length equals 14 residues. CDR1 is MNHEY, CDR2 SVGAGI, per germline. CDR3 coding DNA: TGTGCCAGCAGGGCGGGACAGGGGGCTTACGAGCAGTACGTC. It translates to CASRAGQGAYEQYV.

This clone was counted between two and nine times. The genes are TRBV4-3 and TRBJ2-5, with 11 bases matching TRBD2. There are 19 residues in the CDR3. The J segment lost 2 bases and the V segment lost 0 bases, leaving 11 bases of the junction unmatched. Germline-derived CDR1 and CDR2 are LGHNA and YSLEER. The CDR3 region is CASSQDGSSGGKSQETQYF. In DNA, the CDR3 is TGCGCCAGCAGCCAAGATGGTTCTAGCGGGGGGAAATCACAAGAGACCCAGTACTTC.

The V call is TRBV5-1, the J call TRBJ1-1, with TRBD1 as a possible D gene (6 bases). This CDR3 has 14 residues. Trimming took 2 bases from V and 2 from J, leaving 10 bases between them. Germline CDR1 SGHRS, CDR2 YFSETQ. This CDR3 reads CASSFAGENTEAFF. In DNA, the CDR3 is TGCGCCAGCAGCTTCGCAGGGGAAAACACTGAAGCTTTCTTT.

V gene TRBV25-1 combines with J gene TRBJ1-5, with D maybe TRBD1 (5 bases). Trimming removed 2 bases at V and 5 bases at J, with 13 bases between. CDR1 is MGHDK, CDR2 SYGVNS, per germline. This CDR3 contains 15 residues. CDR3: CASSETGDLDQPQHF. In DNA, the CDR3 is TGTGCCAGCAGTGAAACAGGTGATCTTGATCAGCCCCAGCATTTT.

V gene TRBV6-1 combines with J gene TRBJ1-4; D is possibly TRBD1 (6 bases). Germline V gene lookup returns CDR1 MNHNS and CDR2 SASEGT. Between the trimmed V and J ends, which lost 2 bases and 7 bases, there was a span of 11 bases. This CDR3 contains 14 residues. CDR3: CASSETGLGEKLFF. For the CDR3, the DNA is TGTGCCAGCAGTGAAACAGGGTTAGGTGAAAAACTGTTTTTT.

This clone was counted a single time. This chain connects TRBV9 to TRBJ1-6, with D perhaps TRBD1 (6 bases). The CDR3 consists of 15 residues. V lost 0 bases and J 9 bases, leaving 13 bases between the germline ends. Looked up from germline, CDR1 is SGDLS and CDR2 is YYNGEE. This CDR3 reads CASSVEGEIGSPLHF. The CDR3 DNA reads TGTGCCAGCAGCGTAGAGGGGGAGATAGGTTCACCCCTCCACTTT.

CDR3 coding DNA: TGTGCCATCAGAGAGGACAGGGGGCTCGGATTTGAAGCTTTCTTT. Translated: CAIREDRGLGFEAFF. V usage is TRBV10-3 and J usage is TRBJ1-1, with 11 bases that match TRBD1. Germline V CDR1 and CDR2: ENHRY, SYGVKD. This CDR3 contains 15 residues. With V trimmed by 6 bases and J by 7 bases, 10 bases remained unmatched.

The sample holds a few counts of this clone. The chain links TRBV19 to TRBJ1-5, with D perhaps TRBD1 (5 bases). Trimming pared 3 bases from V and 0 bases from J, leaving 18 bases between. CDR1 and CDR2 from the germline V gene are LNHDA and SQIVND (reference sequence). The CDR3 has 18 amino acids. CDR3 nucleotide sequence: TGTGCCAGTAGTATTGTGACACCCCAACAGGCTAGCAATCAGCCCCAGCATTTT. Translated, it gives CASSIVTPQQASNQPQHF. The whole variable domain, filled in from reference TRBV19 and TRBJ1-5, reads DGGITQSPKYLFRKEGQNVTLSCEQNLNHDAMYWYRQDPGQGLRLIYYSQIVNDFQKGDIAEGYSVSREKKESFPLTVTSAQKNPTAFYLCASSIVTPQQASNQPQHFGDGTRLSIL.

The CDR3 loop reads CASSSIGTGGTQYF. The CDR3 bases are TGTGCCAGCAGTTCAATAGGGACAGGGGGTACGCAGTATTTT. The chain employs TRBV28 and TRBJ2-3; 11 bases align to TRBD1. This CDR3 is built from 14 residues. V lost 4 bases, J lost 8 bases, and 5 bases stayed unmatched. CDR1 MDHEN and CDR2 SYDVKM come from the germline V gene. Variable domain in full (rest from reference TRBV28 and TRBJ2-3): DVKVTQSSRYLVKRTGEKVFLECVQDMDHENMFWYRQDPGLGLRLIYFSYDVKMKEKGDIPEGYSVSREKKERFSLILESASTNQTSMYLCASSSIGTGGTQYFGPGTRLTVL.

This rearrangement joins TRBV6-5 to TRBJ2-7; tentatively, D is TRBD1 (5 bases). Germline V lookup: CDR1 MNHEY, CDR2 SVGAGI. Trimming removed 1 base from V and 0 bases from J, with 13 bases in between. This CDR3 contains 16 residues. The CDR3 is CASSYFDSRSSYEQYF. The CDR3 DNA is TGTGCCAGCAGTTACTTTGACAGTAGGAGCTCCTACGAGCAGTACTTC.

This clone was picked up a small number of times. The CDR3 nucleotides read TGTGCCAGCAGTGAACTAGCGGGGGTGTTACAGACCCAGTACTTC. Translation: CASSELAGVLQTQYF. The chain uses TRBV2 and TRBJ2-5, with 10 bases fitting TRBD2. This CDR3 is built from 15 residues. V trimming: 2 bases; J trimming: 6 bases; junction bases outside the gene matches: 6. CDR1 is SNHLY, CDR2 FYNNEI, per germline.

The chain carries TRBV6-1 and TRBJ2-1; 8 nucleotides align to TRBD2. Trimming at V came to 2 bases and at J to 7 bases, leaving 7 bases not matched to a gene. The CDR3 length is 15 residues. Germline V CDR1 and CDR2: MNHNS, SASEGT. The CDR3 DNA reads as TGTGCCAGCAGTGAACCAGCGGGGGAAGGTAATGAGCAGTTCTTC. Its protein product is CASSEPAGEGNEQFF.

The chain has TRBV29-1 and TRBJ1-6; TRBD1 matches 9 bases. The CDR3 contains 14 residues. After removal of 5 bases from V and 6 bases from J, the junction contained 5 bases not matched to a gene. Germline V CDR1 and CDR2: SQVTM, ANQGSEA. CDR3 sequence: CSVLMGQGNSPLHF. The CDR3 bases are TGCAGCGTTCTCATGGGACAGGGTAATTCACCCCTCCACTTT. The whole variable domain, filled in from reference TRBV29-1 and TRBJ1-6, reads SAVISQKPSRDICQRGTSLTIQCQVDSQVTMMFWYRQQPGQSLTLIATANQGSEATYESGFVIDKFPISRPNLTFSTLTVSNMSPEDSSIYLCSVLMGQGNSPLHFGNGTRLTVT.